Listed below are T cell receptor beta chains from one sample, sequenced in a study of immune evolution from preneoplasia to lung adenocarcinoma. TCRdb's copy holds only in-frame clones and misses some; the assay was immunoSEQ multiplex PCR. The profile shows 3,600 or so clones, 75% of them singletons. The sample was FFPE lung adenocarcinoma in situ tissue. These receptors were collected from a person aged 55-80 years with lung adenocarcinoma. CDR3s include the opening cysteine and the closing phenylalanine or tryptophan. A D gene is named only where the DNA matches it firmly. Part of the rows lack a size; the others show once, few, many or a class for expanded clones.

j_call	clone_size	v_call	d_call	cdr3_nt	cdr3_aa
TRBJ2-7	-	TRBV18	-	TGTGCCAGCTCACCAGTCCAGACCTACGAGCAGTACTTC	CASSPVQTYEQYF
TRBJ2-7	-	TRBV27	TRBD2	TGTGCCAGCAGTTTATCATCGGTAGCGGGGCGGCGGGAGCAGTACTTC	CASSLSSVAGRREQYF
TRBJ2-7	-	TRBV7-8	-	TGTGCCAGCAGCTTATTGAAGGGCGGCGAGCAGTACTTC	CASSLLKGGEQYF
TRBJ2-1	-	TRBV7-2	-	TGTGCCAGCAGCTTACAGCGTGGGCATGAGCAGTTCTTC	CASSLQRGHEQFF
TRBJ1-1	-	TRBV18	-	TGTGCCAGCTCGACCACGGGGCAGCGCACTGAAGCTTTCTTT	CASSTTGQRTEAFF
TRBJ2-1	-	TRBV30	-	TGTGCCTGGAAGAAGGTCAGGGAGCAGTTCTTC	CAWKKVREQFF
TRBJ2-1	-	TRBV5-1	TRBD1	TGCGCCAGCAGCCGGACAGGGCAGCGGAACAATGAGCAGTTCTTC	CASSRTGQRNNEQFF
TRBJ2-7	-	TRBV18	TRBD2	TGTGCCAGCTCCCGTGAGGGACTAGCGGGGGCGATCTACGAGCAGTACTTC	CASSREGLAGAIYEQYF
TRBJ2-5	-	TRBV11-3	-	TGTGCCAGCAGCTTAAACAGGGTGGAGACCCAGTACTTC	CASSLNRVETQYF
TRBJ1-1	few	TRBV5-1	-	TGCGCCAGCAGCTTAGATGTGGCTGGGACTGAAGCTTTCTTT	CASSLDVAGTEAFF
TRBJ2-3	-	TRBV7-8	-	TGTGCCAGCAGCTTCCGGAGCGGGCGCACAGATACGCAGTATTTT	CASSFRSGRTDTQYF
TRBJ2-3	-	TRBV6-1	-	TGTGCCAGCAGTGACCCGCCCTCCCCTAGCACAGATACGCAGTATTTT	CASSDPPSPSTDTQYF
TRBJ2-7	-	TRBV30	-	TGTGCCCTGGAAGGTGGCTACGAGCAGTACTTC	CALEGGYEQYF
TRBJ2-1	few	TRBV14	-	TGTGCCAGCAGCCGCGGGGGACATACATACCCCTACAATGAGCAGTTCTTC	CASSRGGHTYPYNEQFF
TRBJ2-3	-	TRBV21-1	-	TGTGCCAGCAGAAGACAGGGGGTTGGGGATACGCAGTATTTT	CASRRQGVGDTQYF
TRBJ2-2	-	TRBV11-2	TRBD2	TGTGCCAGCAGCTTAGGCACCCTTAGCGGGGGGGCCCTCGGGGAGCTGTTTTTT	CASSLGTLSGGALGELFF
TRBJ2-1	-	TRBV10-3	-	TGTGCCATCAGTGAGGAGGACGACTACAATGAGCAGTTCTTC	CAISEEDDYNEQFF
TRBJ2-3	-	TRBV27	-	TGTGCCAGCAGTTTAAATTTGGGGGCGGTCACAGATACGCAGTATTTT	CASSLNLGAVTDTQYF
TRBJ1-5	-	TRBV7-2	-	TGTGCCAGCAGCTTAGACCCGTATAGCAATCAGCCCCAGCATTTT	CASSLDPYSNQPQHF
TRBJ2-7	-	TRBV7-9	TRBD1	TGTGCCAGCAGCCATATCAGGGGGCCGTACGAGCAGTACTTC	CASSHIRGPYEQYF
TRBJ2-1	-	TRBV5-1	TRBD1	TGCGCCAGCAGCTTGGGGTACAGGGGTCGTTACAATGAGCAGTTCTTC	CASSLGYRGRYNEQFF
TRBJ1-6	once	TRBV6-5	TRBD1	TGTGCCAGCAGTTACTCTGGACAGGGTGATTCACCCCTCCACTTT	CASSYSGQGDSPLHF
TRBJ2-5	-	TRBV11-1	-	TGTGCCAGCAGCTTAAGTCGGGGATACCAAGAGACCCAGTACTTC	CASSLSRGYQETQYF
TRBJ2-6	-	TRBV13	-	TGTGCCAGCAGCAAACAGGGATACGGGGCCAACGTCCTGACTTTC	CASSKQGYGANVLTF
TRBJ1-1	few	TRBV7-9	TRBD1	TGTGCCAGCACCACCGGGACAGGACTTTATGAAGCTTTCTTT	CASTTGTGLYEAFF
TRBJ2-5	-	TRBV5-4	-	TGTGCCAGCAGCTTGCTGATGGGGGCCGCTTACCAACAAGAGACCCAGTACTTC	CASSLLMGAAYQQETQYF
TRBJ2-1	-	TRBV5-1	TRBD2	TGCGCCAGCAGCTTGGGACTAGCGAGGACCTACAATGAGCAGTTCTTC	CASSLGLARTYNEQFF
TRBJ1-3	-	TRBV5-8	-	TGTGCCAGCAGCCCCGCGTGGGGGGCTGGAAACACCATATATTTT	CASSPAWGAGNTIYF
TRBJ1-2	-	TRBV6-5	TRBD1	TGTGCCAGCAACCGATTAGGGGGCGCGAATGGCTACACCTTC	CASNRLGGANGYTF
TRBJ2-3	once	TRBV2	-	TGTGCCAGCAGTTGGACAGCTAGCACAGATACGCAGTATTTT	CASSWTASTDTQYF
TRBJ2-7	-	TRBV5-1	TRBD2	TGCGCCAGCAGCTTGGCAGGGGCGGGGGGGCCTTACGAGCAGTACTTC	CASSLAGAGGPYEQYF
TRBJ2-1	-	TRBV27	-	TGTGCCAGCAGATTGTACGGGGGAAGCAATGAGCAGTTCTTC	CASRLYGGSNEQFF
TRBJ2-7	few	TRBV28	TRBD2	TGTGCCAGCAGGACTAGCGGGGGTAAAGAGCAGTACTTC	CASRTSGGKEQYF
TRBJ1-1	-	TRBV28	-	TGTGCCAGCAGTTCGATCACAGCTTCCGATCGCAACACTGAAGCTTTCTTT	CASSSITASDRNTEAFF
TRBJ2-7	-	TRBV15	TRBD2	TGTGCCACCAGCAGACTTAGCGGGGGTGACGAGCAGTACTTC	CATSRLSGGDEQYF
TRBJ1-1	once	TRBV10-3	-	TGTGCCATCGCGCGTCAGGGGCAGAACACTGAAGCTTTCTTT	CAIARQGQNTEAFF
TRBJ2-1	once	TRBV6-5	TRBD1	TGTGCCAGCAGTTCCCGGGACAGGGACTACAATGAGCAGTTCTTC	CASSSRDRDYNEQFF
TRBJ2-3	few	TRBV11-3	-	TGTGCCAGCAGGGAGCGAGGGACAGATACGCAGTATTTT	CASRERGTDTQYF
TRBJ2-5	-	TRBV11-2	TRBD2	TGTGCCAGCAGCTTATTAGCGGGACAAGAGACCCAGTACTTC	CASSLLAGQETQYF
TRBJ1-2	-	TRBV5-4	-	TGTGCCAGCAGCTTGGTCGGAGCCTACACCTTC	CASSLVGAYTF
TRBJ2-3	-	TRBV5-1	-	TGCGCCAGCAGCTTGAGGGAAGCAGGGAAGTCAGATACGCAGTATTTT	CASSLREAGKSDTQYF
TRBJ1-1	-	TRBV29-1	TRBD1	TGCAGCACGCAACAGGGGGAGGCTTTCTTT	CSTQQGEAFF
TRBJ2-2	-	TRBV27	-	TGTGCCAGCACTGGGGGGGCGTTGACCGGGGAGCTGTTTTTT	CASTGGALTGELFF
TRBJ2-7	-	TRBV11-2	TRBD1	TGTGCCAGCAGCTTCGGGACAGGGGGAACCGAGCAGTACTTC	CASSFGTGGTEQYF
TRBJ2-3	few	TRBV7-6	TRBD2	TGTGCCAGCAGCCCTTATGGGTGGGTCGCGGGGGGCACAGATACGCAGTATTTT	CASSPYGWVAGGTDTQYF
TRBJ2-1	-	TRBV19	-	TGTGCCAGTAGTTGGGGGGCTACCTACAATGAGCAGTTCTTC	CASSWGATYNEQFF
TRBJ2-2	once	TRBV4-1	-	TGCGCCAGCAGCCTCAGGGGAGTCGGCACCGGGGAGCTGTTTTTT	CASSLRGVGTGELFF
TRBJ2-2	few	TRBV5-1	-	TGCGCCAGCAGCCTTCCCGACCCTACCGGGGAGCTGTTTTTT	CASSLPDPTGELFF
TRBJ1-1	-	TRBV30	TRBD1	TGTGCCTGGAGCCCAGGGGGTAATGGATACACTGAAGCTTTCTTT	CAWSPGGNGYTEAFF
TRBJ1-1	-	TRBV7-6	-	TGTGCCAGCAGCTTAACCGGGGGGGCTGAAGCTTTCTTT	CASSLTGGAEAFF
TRBJ2-2	-	TRBV12-5	-	TGTGCTAGTGGTTCACAGGGCACCGGGGAGCTATTTTTT	CASGSQGTGELFF